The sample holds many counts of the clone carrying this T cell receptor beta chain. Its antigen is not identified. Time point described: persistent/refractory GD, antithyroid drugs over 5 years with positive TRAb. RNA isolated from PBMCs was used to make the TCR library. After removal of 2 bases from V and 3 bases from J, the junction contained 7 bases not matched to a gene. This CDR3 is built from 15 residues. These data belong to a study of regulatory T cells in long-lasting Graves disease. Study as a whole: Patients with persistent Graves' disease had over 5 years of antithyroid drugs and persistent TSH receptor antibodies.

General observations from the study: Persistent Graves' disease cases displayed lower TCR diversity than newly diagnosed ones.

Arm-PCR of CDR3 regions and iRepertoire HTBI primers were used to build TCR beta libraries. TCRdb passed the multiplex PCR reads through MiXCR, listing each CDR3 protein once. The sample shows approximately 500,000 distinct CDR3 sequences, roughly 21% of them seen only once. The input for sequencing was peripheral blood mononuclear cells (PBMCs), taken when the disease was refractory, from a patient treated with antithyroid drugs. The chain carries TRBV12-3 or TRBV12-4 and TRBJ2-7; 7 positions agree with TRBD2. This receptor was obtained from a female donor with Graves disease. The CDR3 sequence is CASSLIWGGDYEQYF. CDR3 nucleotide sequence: TGTGCCAGCAGTTTAATTTGGGGGGGAGACTACGAGCAGTACTTC.